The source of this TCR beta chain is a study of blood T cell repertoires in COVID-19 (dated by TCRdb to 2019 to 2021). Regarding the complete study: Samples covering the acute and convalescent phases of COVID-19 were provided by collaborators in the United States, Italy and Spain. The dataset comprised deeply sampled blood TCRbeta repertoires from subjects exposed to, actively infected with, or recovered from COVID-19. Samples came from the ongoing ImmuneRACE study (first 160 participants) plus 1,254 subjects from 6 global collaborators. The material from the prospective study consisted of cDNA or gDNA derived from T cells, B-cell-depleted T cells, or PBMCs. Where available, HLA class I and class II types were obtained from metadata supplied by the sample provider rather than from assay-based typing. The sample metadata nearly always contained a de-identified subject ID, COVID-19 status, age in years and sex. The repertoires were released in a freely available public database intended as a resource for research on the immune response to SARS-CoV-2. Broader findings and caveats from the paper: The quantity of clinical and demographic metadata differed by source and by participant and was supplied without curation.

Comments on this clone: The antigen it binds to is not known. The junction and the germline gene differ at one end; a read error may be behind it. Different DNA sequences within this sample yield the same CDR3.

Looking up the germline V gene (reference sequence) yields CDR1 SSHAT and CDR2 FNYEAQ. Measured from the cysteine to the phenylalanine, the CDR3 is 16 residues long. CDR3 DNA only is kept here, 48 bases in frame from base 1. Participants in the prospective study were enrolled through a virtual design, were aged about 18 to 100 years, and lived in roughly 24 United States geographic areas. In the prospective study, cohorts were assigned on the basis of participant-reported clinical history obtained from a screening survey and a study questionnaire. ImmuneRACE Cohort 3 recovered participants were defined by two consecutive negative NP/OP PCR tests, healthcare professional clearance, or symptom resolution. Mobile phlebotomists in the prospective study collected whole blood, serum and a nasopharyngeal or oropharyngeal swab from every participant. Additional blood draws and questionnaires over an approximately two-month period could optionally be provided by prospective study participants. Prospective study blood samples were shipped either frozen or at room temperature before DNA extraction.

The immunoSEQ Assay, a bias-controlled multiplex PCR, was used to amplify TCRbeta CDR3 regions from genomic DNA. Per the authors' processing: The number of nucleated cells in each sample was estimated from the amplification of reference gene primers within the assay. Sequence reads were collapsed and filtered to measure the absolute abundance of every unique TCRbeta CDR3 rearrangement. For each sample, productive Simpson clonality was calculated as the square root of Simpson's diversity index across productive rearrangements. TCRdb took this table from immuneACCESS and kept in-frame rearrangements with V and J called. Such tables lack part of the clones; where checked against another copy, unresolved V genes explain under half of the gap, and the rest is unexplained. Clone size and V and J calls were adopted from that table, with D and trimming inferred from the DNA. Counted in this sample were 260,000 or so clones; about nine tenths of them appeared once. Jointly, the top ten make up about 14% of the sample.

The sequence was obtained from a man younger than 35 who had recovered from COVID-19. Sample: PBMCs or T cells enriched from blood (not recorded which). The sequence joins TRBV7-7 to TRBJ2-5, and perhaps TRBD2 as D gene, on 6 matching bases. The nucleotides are TGTGCTAGCAGCTTAGGGCGGACTATACGCCAAGAGACCCAGTACTTC. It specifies CASSLGRTIRQETQYF. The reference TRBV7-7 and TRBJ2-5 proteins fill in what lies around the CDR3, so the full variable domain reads GAGVSQSPRYKVTKRGQDVTLRCDPISSHATLYWYQQALGQGPEFLTYFNYEAQPDKSGLPSDRFSAERPEGSISTLTIQRTEQRDSAMYRCASSLGRTIRQETQYFGPGTRLLVL.